A single sample is the source of the 7 T cell receptor beta chains below, sequenced in a study of T cells in Graves' hyperthyroidism and ophthalmopathy. Amplification yielded TCR beta CDR3 regions, with RNA transcripts as the source. In the first-round RT-PCR of the TCR CDR3, the HTBI primer set was used. TCRdb re-derived calls from the multiplex PCR reads in MiXCR, one entry per CDR3 protein. The table has a few hundred thousand distinct CDR3 sequences, more than 15% seen once. The sample comprised blood. These receptors all come from a woman under 40 with Graves' hyperthyroidism.

This clonotype occurred many times. The V and J genes are TRBV12-3 or TRBV12-4 and TRBJ1-2; no definite D call. Trimming removed 6 bases at V and 4 bases at J, with 12 bases between. The CDR3 spans 13 residues. CDR3 loop: CASSPPDFYGYTF. In DNA form, the CDR3 reads TGTGCCAGCAGCCCACCGGACTTCTATGGCTACACCTTC.

This clonotype has more than one count but fewer than ten. The V and J genes are TRBV20-1 and TRBJ1-1; tentative D call: TRBD1 (5 bases). Germline-derived CDR1 and CDR2 are DFQATT and SNEGSKA (reference sequence). The CDR3 runs 14 residues. V gave up 6 bases and J gave up 3 bases, with 17 bases separating them. The CDR3 DNA sequence: TGCAGTGCCCCCAGGGAGGGTTCGTACACTGAAGCTTTCTTT. Translated: CSAPREGSYTEAFF.

This clonotype occurred many times. This chain connects TRBV3-1 to TRBJ2-7; no clear D gene. This CDR3 is 13 amino acids long. CDR1 is LGHDT and CDR2 is YNNKEL in the germline V gene (reference sequence). V dropped 3 bases and J dropped 2 bases, with 8 bases sitting between them. The CDR3 DNA is TGTGCCAGCAGCCATGGTAGGCCCTACGAGCAGTACTTC. Protein product: CASSHGRPYEQYF.

This clonotype was detected many times. The genes are TRBV2 and TRBJ2-7, with 8 bases matching TRBD1. Germline CDR1 reads SNHLY; CDR2 reads FYNNEI. The J segment lost 3 bases and the V segment lost 8 bases, leaving 6 bases of the junction unmatched. The length of the CDR3 is 13 residues. The CDR3 nucleotides read TGTGCCAGCTCAACACAGGGGGTCTACGAGCAGTACTTC. Its protein is CASSTQGVYEQYF.

This chain joins TRBV7-9 and TRBJ2-2, with 10 bases aligning to TRBD2. Trimming at V came to 2 bases and at J to 4 bases, leaving 10 bases not matched to a gene. The CDR3 is made up of 18 amino acids. Germline lookup yields CDR1 SEHNR and CDR2 FQNEAQ (reference sequence). This chain's CDR3 is CASSLRLAGARTTGELFF. The DNA for the CDR3 is TGTGCCAGCAGCTTAAGGCTAGCGGGAGCCCGAACCACCGGGGAGCTGTTTTTT.

This clonotype was counted a few times. V usage is TRBV9 and J usage is TRBJ1-1; TRBD1 matches 7 bases. Germline loops: CDR1 SGDLS, CDR2 YYNGEE. The CDR3 spans 16 residues. V lost 0 bases and J lost 1; bases outside the gene matches: 6. In nucleotides, the CDR3 is TGTGCCAGCAGCGTAGTGGCAGGGGGTAGGAACACTGAAGCTTTCTTT. Translating gives CASSVVAGGRNTEAFF.

In this sample, this clonotype turned up a few times. The chain couples TRBV20-1 to TRBJ1-1, with 9 bases lining up with TRBD1. V shed 6 bases and J 6 bases; nucleotides not matched to a gene: 5. The germline gives CDR1 DFQATT, CDR2 SNEGSKA (reference sequence). The CDR3 has 12 amino acids. CDR3 in DNA: TGCAGTGCCGACACAGGGGGCCCTGAAGCTTTCTTT. This translates into CSADTGGPEAFF.